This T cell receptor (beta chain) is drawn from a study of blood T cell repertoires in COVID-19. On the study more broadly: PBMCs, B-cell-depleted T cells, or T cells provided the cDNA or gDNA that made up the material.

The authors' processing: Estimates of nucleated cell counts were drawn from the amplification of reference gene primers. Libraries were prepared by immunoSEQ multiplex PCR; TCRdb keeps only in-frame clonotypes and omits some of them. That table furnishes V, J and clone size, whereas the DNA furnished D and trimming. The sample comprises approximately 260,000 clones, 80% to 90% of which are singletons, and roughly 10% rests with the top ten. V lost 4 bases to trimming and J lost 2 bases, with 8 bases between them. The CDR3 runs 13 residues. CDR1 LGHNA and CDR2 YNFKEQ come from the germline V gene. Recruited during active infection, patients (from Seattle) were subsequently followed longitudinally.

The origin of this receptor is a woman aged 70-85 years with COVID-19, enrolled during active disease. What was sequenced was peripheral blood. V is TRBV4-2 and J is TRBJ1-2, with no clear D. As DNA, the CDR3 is TGTGCCAGCAGCCTCGCGGAGAACTATGGCTACACCTTC. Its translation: CASSLAENYGYTF.